The 32 T cell receptor beta chains given below trace back to one sample, sequenced in a study of cytomegalovirus exposure and HLA in healthy donors. The PCR made use of 60 Vbeta and 13 Jbeta primers. The repertoire was sequenced with immunoSEQ multiplex PCR; TCRdb's copy has only in-frame clones and lacks some. The sample comprises some 190,000 clones, roughly 73% of which are singletons, and over 2% rests with the top ten. The sequenced material came from PBMCs. The receptor set was obtained from a woman aged 25 to 45 in good health and CMV-seropositive.

This sequence joins TRBV28 and TRBJ2-1, with a possible D match to TRBD2 (5 bases). The CDR3 sequence is 12 residues long. Germline CDR1 MDHEN, CDR2 SYDVKM. The V end was cut by 6 bases, the J end by 4 bases, with 7 bases between. CDR3 DNA sequence: TGTGCCAGCAGGCCGGGGTACAATGAGCAGTTCTTC. Translating gives CASRPGYNEQFF.

This chain connects TRBV4-2 to TRBJ1-1; D ambiguous. CDR1 and CDR2 (germline): LGHNA, YNFKEQ. This CDR3 region has 14 residues. Trimming cost V 6 bases and J 6 bases, with 17 bases left between them. The CDR3: CASRSFTGTSEAFF. DNA of the CDR3: TGTGCCAGCAGATCCTTCACGGGTACGTCTGAAGCTTTCTTT.

The chain uses TRBV7-9 and TRBJ1-5, with D maybe TRBD1 (5 bases). V gave up 7 bases and J gave up 5 bases, with 21 bases separating them. In germline, CDR1 is SEHNR, CDR2 FQNEAQ (reference sequence). This CDR3 has 16 residues. The CDR3 region is CASIQSRLTAHQPQHF. For the CDR3, the DNA is TGTGCCAGCATCCAAAGTCGGCTGACAGCTCATCAGCCCCAGCATTTT.

The chain recombines TRBV18 with TRBJ1-2, with D hard to call. CDR1 and CDR2 (germline): KGHSH, LQKENI. The CDR3 consists of 13 residues. V was shortened by 5 bases and J by 3 bases, with 10 bases between the two germline ends. The CDR3 region is CASSGDSDYGYTF. The CDR3 DNA reads TGTGCCAGCTCAGGAGACTCAGACTATGGCTACACCTTC.

The rearrangement joins TRBV28 to TRBJ2-3; TRBD1 agrees at 9 bases. The germline V gene encodes CDR1 MDHEN and CDR2 SYDVKM. The CDR3 extends over 14 amino acids. After removal of 8 bases from V and 3 bases from J, the junction contained 6 bases not matched to a gene. Written as DNA, the CDR3 is TGTGCCAGCGCCTCGGGACAGGGAACAGATACGCAGTATTTT. This encodes CASASGQGTDTQYF.

The chain couples TRBV6-5 to TRBJ1-2, with 9 bases matching TRBD1. J gave up 4 bases and V 8 bases, and 2 bases lay outside the gene matches. Germline CDR1 is MNHEY and CDR2 is SVGAGI. This CDR3 region has 12 residues. CDR3 in amino acids: CASGQGFYGYTF. The CDR3 nucleotides read TGTGCCAGCGGACAGGGGTTCTATGGCTACACCTTC.

The V gene is TRBV7-3, the J gene TRBJ1-3; perhaps TRBD1 as D (6 bases). Trimming removed 0 bases from V and 2 bases from J, with 11 bases in between. Per the germline V gene, CDR1 is SGHTA and CDR2 is FQGTGA. CDR3 size: 16 residues. The CDR3 loop is CASSLTNRDAGNTIYF. The DNA for the CDR3 is TGTGCCAGCAGCTTAACCAACAGGGACGCTGGAAACACCATATATTTT.

This rearrangement joins TRBV7-9 to TRBJ2-1; possible D gene TRBD2, 6 bases. CDR3 length: 16 residues. V lost 5 bases and J 7 bases, leaving 21 bases between the germline ends. Per the germline V gene, CDR1 is SEHNR and CDR2 is FQNEAQ (reference sequence). This CDR3 reads CASSPPWTGDRNEQFF. DNA for the CDR3: TGTGCCAGCAGCCCCCCCTGGACGGGAGATAGAAATGAGCAGTTCTTC.

The chain links TRBV6-1 to TRBJ2-3; possibly TRBD1 for D (5 bases). Germline values: CDR1 MNHNS, CDR2 SASEGT. The ends were cut back, 6 bases at V and 5 bases at J, with 15 bases in the middle. The CDR3 is 14 residues long. CDR3 sequence reads: CASSPGAWGDTQYF. The CDR3 DNA reads as TGTGCCAGCAGCCCTGGGGCTTGGGGAGATACGCAGTATTTT.

J is TRBJ2-5 and V is TRBV27, with D hard to call. This CDR3 has 13 amino acids. Germline V gives CDR1 MNHEY, CDR2 SMNVEV (reference sequence). V was cut by 3 bases and J by 5 bases, with 10 bases left in between. The DNA for the CDR3 is TGTGCCAGCAGTTTCGGTGGTGGTGAGACCCAGTACTTC. The encoded protein is CASSFGGGETQYF.

The chain uses TRBV4-3 and TRBJ2-4; 9 nucleotides match TRBD2. Germline V lookup: CDR1 LGHNA, CDR2 YSLEER. V shed 0 bases, J shed 0 bases, and the junction held 9 bases outside the gene matches. This CDR3 is built from 19 residues. CDR3 DNA sequence: TGCGCCAGCAGCCAAGATCCTAGCGGGGCAGACCTAGCCAAAAACATTCAGTACTTC. Its protein product is CASSQDPSGADLAKNIQYF.

The chain recombines TRBV10-3 with TRBJ1-6; D is unresolved. CDR3 size: 14 residues. The V and J ends lost 7 bases and 4 bases respectively, with 11 bases between them. Looked up from germline, CDR1 is ENHRY and CDR2 is SYGVKD. CDR3 region: CAINEGAYNSPLHF. CDR3 in DNA: TGTGCCATCAACGAGGGCGCTTATAATTCACCCCTCCACTTT.

The chain joins TRBV13 to TRBJ2-1; tentative D call: TRBD1 (6 bases). The V end was cut by 5 bases, the J end by 9 bases, with 11 bases between. The CDR3 consists of 12 residues. The germline gives CDR1 PRHDT, CDR2 FYEKMQ (reference sequence). DNA of the CDR3: TGTGCCAGCAGCCTACAGGGACCTGAGCAGTTCTTC. This encodes CASSLQGPEQFF. Looking up the rest from reference TRBV13 and TRBJ2-1 gives the full variable domain: AAGVIQSPRHLIKEKRETATLKCYPIPRHDTVYWYQQGPGQDPQFLISFYEKMQSDKGSIPDRFSAQQFSDYHSELNMSSLELGDSALYFCASSLQGPEQFFGPGTRLTVL.

The rearrangement links TRBV27 to TRBJ2-1, with 11 bases that match TRBD2. The germline V gene encodes CDR1 MNHEY and CDR2 SMNVEV (reference sequence). The J segment lost 1 base and the V segment lost 5 bases, leaving 16 bases of the junction unmatched. The CDR3 totals 20 residues. In DNA form, the CDR3 reads TGTGCCAGCAGTGCCCGTAGCGGGGGGGTAATTTTTAGGTCCTACAATGAGCAGTTCTTC. Amino acids: CASSARSGGVIFRSYNEQFF.

This chain uses TRBV25-1 with TRBJ2-7, with TRBD2 as a possible D gene (7 bases). Germline CDR1 is MGHDK and CDR2 is SYGVNS. The CDR3 covers 14 residues. Trimming removed 2 bases at V and 5 bases at J, with 13 bases between. CDR3 in amino acids: CASSEGGGEDEQYF. The CDR3 DNA is TGTGCCAGCAGTGAAGGGGGGGGCGAAGACGAGCAGTACTTC.

The V call is TRBV5-1, the J call TRBJ2-2; 7 nucleotides match TRBD1. Per the germline V gene, CDR1 is SGHRS and CDR2 is YFSETQ. The CDR3 loop spans 15 amino acids. Trimming took 7 bases from V and 4 from J; bases not matched to a gene: 10. This CDR3 is CASWMTGKGTGELFF. As DNA, the CDR3 is TGCGCCAGCTGGATGACAGGGAAGGGCACCGGGGAGCTGTTTTTT.

The CDR3 is CASSFHGELFF. For the CDR3, the DNA is TGTGCCAGCAGCTTTCACGGGGAGCTGTTTTTT. The rearrangement links TRBV11-2 to TRBJ2-2; no definite D call. The CDR3 is made up of 11 amino acids. Germline V lookup: CDR1 SGHAT, CDR2 FQNNGV. V dropped 3 bases and J dropped 7 bases, with 3 bases sitting between them.

The V gene is TRBV5-1, the J gene TRBJ2-1; 9 nucleotides agree with TRBD2. The length of the CDR3 is 16 residues. J was trimmed by 4 bases and V by 0 bases; bases with no gene match: 5. Germline loops: CDR1 SGHRS, CDR2 YFSETQ. The CDR3 DNA sequence: TGCGCCAGCAGCTTGGCCACTCTAGCGGGGTACAATGAGCAGTTCTTC. It encodes CASSLATLAGYNEQFF.

The rearrangement uses TRBV7-2 and TRBJ2-5; tentative D call: TRBD2 (6 bases). From germline, CDR1 is SGHTA and CDR2 FQGNSA. Trimming removed 6 bases at V and 4 bases at J, with 12 bases between. The CDR3 contains 13 residues. CDR3 region: CASRGRMGETQYF. The DNA for the CDR3 is TGTGCCAGCAGGGGGAGGATGGGAGAGACCCAGTACTTC.

This clone showed up just once. The CDR3 DNA is TGTGCCATCAGTGAGTCGGAGGGAGGAAGCAATCAGCCCCAGCATTTT. This encodes CAISESEGGSNQPQHF. V is TRBV10-3 and J is TRBJ1-5; D gene ambiguous. Trimming removed 0 bases from V and 1 base from J, with 10 bases in between. The V gene's germline CDR1 is ENHRY and CDR2 SYGVKD. This CDR3 has 16 residues.

In this sample, this clone turned up a few times. The chain is built from TRBV4-2 and TRBJ2-7; a weak D match, TRBD2 (6 bases). The CDR3 extends over 15 amino acids. Trimming took off 1 base at V and 4 bases at J, with 14 bases between the two ends. Per germline, CDR1 LGHNA and CDR2 YNFKEQ. The CDR3 DNA follows: TGTGCCAGCAGCCAAGTAAAGACTAGGAGGTACGAGCAGTACTTC. Encoded protein: CASSQVKTRRYEQYF.

The rearrangement links TRBV11-2 to TRBJ2-7; D call uncertain. V was shortened by 1 base and J by 3 bases, with 13 bases between the two germline ends. Germline-derived CDR1 and CDR2 are SGHAT and FQNNGV. This CDR3 is built from 15 residues. This CDR3 reads CASSLGPTLYYEQYF. Written as DNA, the CDR3 is TGTGCCAGCAGCTTAGGCCCTACTCTTTACTACGAGCAGTACTTC. The variable domain in full, with the rest retrieved from reference TRBV11-2 and TRBJ2-7, is EAGVAQSPRYKIIEKRQSVAFWCNPISGHATLYWYQQILGQGPKLLIQFQNNGVVDDSQLPKDRFSAERLKGVDSTLKIQPAKLEDSAVYLCASSLGPTLYYEQYFGPGTRLTVT.

This clone occurred a few times. The rearrangement joins TRBV12-5 to TRBJ2-1; 12 nucleotides agree with TRBD2. CDR1 and CDR2 (germline): LGHNT, FRNRAP. Trimming removed 3 bases from V and 4 bases from J; junction bases left unmatched: 1. CDR3 length equals 15 residues. CDR3 sequence (DNA): TGTGCTAGTGGTTTAGGACTAGCGGGATACAATGAGCAGTTCTTC. Amino acids: CASGLGLAGYNEQFF.

The V call is TRBV10-3, the J call TRBJ2-2, with D maybe TRBD2 (5 bases). Trimming pared 7 bases from V and 0 bases from J, leaving 9 bases between. This CDR3 has 14 residues. The germline gives CDR1 ENHRY, CDR2 SYGVKD. The DNA for the CDR3 is TGTGCCATCACCGGGGTAACGAACACCGGGGAGCTGTTTTTT. It is translated as CAITGVTNTGELFF.

This CDR3 is CASFRQGLNTEAFF. In DNA form, the CDR3 reads TGTGCCAGCTTCAGACAGGGGCTAAACACTGAAGCTTTCTTT. The chain recombines TRBV28 with TRBJ1-1; 8 positions agree with TRBD1. V lost 8 bases to trimming and J lost 2 bases; unmatched junction nucleotides: 7. The CDR3 has 14 amino acids. The germline CDR1 and CDR2 sequences are MDHEN and SYDVKM.

V gene TRBV9 combines with J gene TRBJ2-5, with D possibly being TRBD1 (5 bases). CDR1 is SGDLS and CDR2 is YYNGEE in the germline V gene. V shed 1 base and J shed 2 bases, with 12 bases lying between them. CDR3 size: 15 residues. The chain's CDR3 is CASSVNSRQQETQYF. The CDR3, as DNA: TGTGCCAGCAGCGTAAATTCCCGACAGCAAGAGACCCAGTACTTC.

The J gene is TRBJ2-5, the V gene TRBV14; D unresolved. V gave up 1 base and J gave up 5 bases, with 5 bases separating them. Per germline, CDR1 SGHDN and CDR2 FVKESK. The CDR3 has 12 amino acids. The CDR3 region has the DNA TGTGCCAGCAGCCAAGTAATGGAGACCCAGTACTTC. Amino acids: CASSQVMETQYF.

The rearrangement uses TRBV5-1 and TRBJ1-2; a possible D gene is TRBD1 (5 bases). There are 15 residues in the CDR3. CDR1 and CDR2 from the germline V gene are SGHRS and YFSETQ. Trimming removed 4 bases at V and 1 base at J, with 14 bases between. The CDR3 loop reads CASSPGHSGNYGYTF. As DNA, the CDR3 is TGCGCCAGCAGCCCAGGACACTCCGGTAACTATGGCTACACCTTC.

The J gene is TRBJ1-2, the V gene TRBV28; no definite D call. The V end lost 9 bases, the J end lost 2 bases, and 13 bases lay between the germline ends. The CDR3 loop spans 13 amino acids. Germline V gene sequence: CDR1 MDHEN, CDR2 SYDVKM. The CDR3 loop reads CASSRGVNYGYTF. The CDR3 nucleotides are TGTGCCAGTTCAAGAGGAGTCAACTATGGCTACACCTTC.

This clone was seen a handful of times. The V call is TRBV6-6, the J call TRBJ2-1; 9 bases fit TRBD2. The trim removed 7 bases at V and 5 bases at J, leaving 12 bases unmatched. Germline V CDR1 and CDR2: MNHNY, SVGAGI (reference sequence). This CDR3 has 16 amino acids. DNA of the CDR3: TGTGCCAGCACGCGGCTAGCGGGGAGTCGTGACAATGAGCAGTTCTTC. Protein: CASTRLAGSRDNEQFF.

The rearrangement uses TRBV5-1 and TRBJ2-3; weak D call: TRBD2 (6 bases). The CDR3 runs to 16 residues. Germline values: CDR1 SGHRS, CDR2 YFSETQ. The V and J ends lost 4 bases and 6 bases respectively, with 21 bases between them. The CDR3 sequence: CASSEATSILQDTQYF. CDR3 in DNA: TGCGCCAGCAGCGAGGCGACTAGTATTCTTCAGGATACGCAGTATTTT.

The rearrangement joins TRBV4-3 to TRBJ1-1, with D possibly matching TRBD1 (5 bases). Trimming pared 3 bases from V and 5 bases from J, leaving 19 bases between. CDR3 length: 16 amino acids. In germline, CDR1 is LGHNA, CDR2 YSLEER. The CDR3 sequence is CASSQDLHSRVTEAFF. DNA for the CDR3: TGCGCCAGCAGCCAGGATCTACATAGCAGGGTAACTGAAGCTTTCTTT.